This T cell receptor beta chain was recovered during a study of cytomegalovirus exposure and HLA in healthy donors. The PCR ran on 60 Vbeta and 13 Jbeta primers. Generated by immunoSEQ multiplex PCR, the TCRdb table keeps only in-frame clones and is missing some. The sample includes fewer than 110,000 clones, roughly 87% of them seen just once. CDR1 and CDR2 (germline): SEHNR, FQNEAQ (reference sequence). Trimming at V came to 5 bases and at J to 4 bases, leaving 10 bases not matched to a gene. This CDR3 region has 16 residues. Sequences were obtained from PBMCs. The gene calls are TRBV7-9 and TRBJ1-1; 10 positions agree with TRBD1. The receptor's source is a man younger than 45 in good health and CMV-seropositive. CDR3 region: CASSVGTGVTSTEAFF. The DNA of the CDR3 is TGTGCCAGCAGCGTCGGGACAGGGGTAACAAGCACTGAAGCTTTCTTT. Full variable domain (outside the CDR3, taken from reference TRBV7-9 and TRBJ1-1): DTGVSQNPRHKITKRGQNVTFRCDPISEHNRLYWYRQTLGQGPEFLTYFQNEAQLEKSRLLSDRFSAERPKGSFSTLEIQRTEQGDSAMYLCASSVGTGVTSTEAFFGQGTRLTVV.